A single T cell receptor beta chain is shown here with its context. The antigen is not known. The sample is drawn from a study of OX40 agonist ivuxolimab in advanced cancers. Regarding the study as a whole: There was clonal expansion of CD4+ and CD8+ blood T cells by week 6 at 0.1 to 3.0 mg/kg.

Assay: immunoSEQ multiplex PCR; the TCRdb copy retains only in-frame clones and omits some. The sample carries fewer than 70,000 clones, around 85% recorded once. The CDR3 has 15 residues. CDR1 is SGHNT, CDR2 YENEEA, per germline. With 2 bases clipped from V and 7 bases from J, the junction kept 5 bases outside the gene matches. The TCR originated in an adult with an advanced solid tumor such as melanoma, head and neck, liver or kidney cancer. The sample here was CD4+ or CD8+ T cells sorted from blood, taken in a trial of the OX40 agonist ivuxolimab. The chain carries TRBV11-3 and TRBJ2-1; TRBD1 matches at 10 bases. The DNA for the CDR3 is TGTGCCAGCAGCTTAAGCCGGACAGGGGGTAATGAGCAGTTCTTC. Translation gives CASSLSRTGGNEQFF.